The 26 T cell receptor beta chains below were found in one sample sequenced in a study of cytomegalovirus exposure and HLA in healthy donors. The primer mix had 60 Vbeta and 13 Jbeta primers. Clones were sequenced by immunoSEQ multiplex PCR, and TCRdb holds only the in-frame ones, with some missing. The table lists 130,000 to 150,000 clones, roughly 76% of them singletons. The specimen sequenced was PBMCs. All receptors derive from a woman in her forties in good health and CMV-seronegative.

This clone was picked up a small number of times. The chain is built from TRBV6-6 and TRBJ1-1; a possible D gene is TRBD1 (5 bases). Looked up from germline, CDR1 is MNHNY and CDR2 is SVGAGI (reference sequence). The CDR3 is 14 residues long. V lost 2 bases and J 1 base, leaving 8 bases between the germline ends. The CDR3 DNA reads as TGTGCCAGCAGTTACGGGGGGGGGAACACTGAAGCTTTCTTT. This gives the protein CASSYGGGNTEAFF.

The chain links TRBV29-1 to TRBJ1-2; a possible D gene is TRBD1 (5 bases). V was shortened by 7 bases and J by 2 bases, with 14 bases between the two germline ends. The CDR3 is made up of 13 amino acids. Germline V gives CDR1 SQVTM, CDR2 ANQGSEA. The CDR3 here is CSAQGQGNYGYTF. CDR3 in DNA: TGCAGCGCCCAAGGCCAGGGAAACTATGGCTACACCTTC.

The gene calls are TRBV6-5 and TRBJ1-2; D gene ambiguous. Per the germline V gene, CDR1 is MNHEY and CDR2 is SVGAGI. V dropped 5 bases and J dropped 3 bases, with 10 bases sitting between them. CDR3 length equals 13 residues. The CDR3 here is CASSLDTYYGYTF. The CDR3 bases are TGTGCCAGCAGTCTCGACACTTACTATGGCTACACCTTC.

CDR3 bases: TGCGCCAGCAGCCCTTCGACAGGGGGCGCGGAGACCCAGTACTTC. Amino acid sequence: CASSPSTGGAETQYF. This sequence joins TRBV4-1 and TRBJ2-5, with TRBD1 matching 10 bases. The CDR3 runs 15 residues. V shed 4 bases, J shed 5 bases, and the junction held 7 bases outside the gene matches. CDR1 and CDR2 from the germline V gene are MGHRA and YSYEKL.

The chain uses TRBV5-6 and TRBJ2-1; TRBD1 aligns across 7 bases. J gave up 8 bases and V 3 bases, and 5 bases lay outside the gene matches. This CDR3 has 13 residues. Germline V lookup: CDR1 SGHDT, CDR2 YYEEEE. The CDR3 region is CASSSDRADEQFF. CDR3 nucleotide sequence: TGTGCCAGCAGCTCTGACAGGGCGGATGAGCAGTTCTTC.

This rearrangement joins TRBV23-1 to TRBJ2-7; D perhaps matches TRBD1 (6 bases). TRBV23-1 is designated an ORF whose function remains uncertain. The germline V and J ends were trimmed by 3 bases and 1 base, with 19 bases remaining between them. The CDR3 has 17 amino acids. CDR3 protein: CASSQDRPHRVSYEQYV. CDR3 DNA sequence: TGCGCCAGCAGTCAGGACCGACCACACAGGGTATCCTACGAGCAGTACGTC.

The table lists this clone with a count of one. V gene TRBV5-4 combines with J gene TRBJ2-1; a weak D match, TRBD1 (5 bases). Trimming shortened V by 5 bases and J by 8 bases, and 14 bases separated the two germline ends. Germline V gives CDR1 SGHNT, CDR2 YYREEE (reference sequence). The CDR3 extends over 13 amino acids. Written as DNA, the CDR3 is TGTGCCAGCAGATCGCAGGGTGATTATGAGCAGTTCTTC. This translates into CASRSQGDYEQFF.

This clone was recorded a few times. The chain combines TRBV6-6 with TRBJ1-2, with D maybe TRBD1 (6 bases). Germline V lookup: CDR1 MNHNY, CDR2 SVGAGI (reference sequence). Trimming pared 10 bases from V and 4 bases from J, leaving 19 bases between. There are 14 residues in the CDR3. CDR3 sequence: CATTGEGGSYGYTF. CDR3 sequence (DNA): TGTGCCACCACGGGGGAGGGGGGGAGCTATGGCTACACCTTC.

This chain uses TRBV2 with TRBJ1-2; no clear D gene. The CDR3 is made up of 13 amino acids. Germline loops: CDR1 SNHLY, CDR2 FYNNEI. Trimming cost V 1 base and J 5 bases, with 8 bases left between them. CDR3 nucleotide sequence: TGTGCCAGCAGTGAAGACAGAGGGTATGGCTACACCTTC. This translates into CASSEDRGYGYTF.

On this clone: One junction end does not reproduce the germline sequence, and a read error may be involved. This chain links TRBV28 with TRBJ2-1; D is possibly TRBD2 (5 bases). The CDR3 is 11 residues long. The germline gives CDR1 MDHEN, CDR2 SYDVKM. The CDR3 loop reads CASSPATGRIF. DNA for the CDR3: TGTGCCAGCAGCCCGGCTACTGGGAGAATCTTC.

The chain carries TRBV7-8 and TRBJ1-1; TRBD1 aligns across 8 bases. Trimming at V came to 5 bases and at J to 2 bases, leaving 10 bases not matched to a gene. Germline loops: CDR1 SGHVS, CDR2 FQNEAQ. This CDR3 spans 16 amino acids. CDR3 in DNA: TGTGCCAGCAGCGTCAAACTACAGGGGGTAAACACTGAAGCTTTCTTT. Protein sequence: CASSVKLQGVNTEAFF.

The CDR3: CASSPARTHTEAFF. The CDR3 DNA follows: TGTGCCAGCTCACCAGCCCGGACACACACTGAAGCTTTCTTT. V is TRBV18 and J is TRBJ1-1; D may be TRBD1 (5 bases). Per germline, CDR1 KGHSH and CDR2 LQKENI. With 2 bases removed from V and 3 bases from J, the gap between germline ends came to 10 bases. The CDR3 consists of 14 residues.

In its sample, this clone was seen once. The chain has TRBV5-4 and TRBJ2-7; 7 nucleotides line up with TRBD1. Trimming at V came to 4 bases and at J to 2 bases, leaving 6 bases not matched to a gene. Germline V gives CDR1 SGHNT, CDR2 YYREEE (reference sequence). The CDR3 is 14 residues long. The CDR3 loop reads CASSTGDSPYEQYF. The CDR3 bases are TGTGCCAGCAGCACAGGGGACAGCCCCTACGAGCAGTACTTC.

As for this clone: One end of the junction is discordant with germline, which a read error may explain. The same CDR3 can be traced to other DNA sequences in this sample. V is TRBV28 and J is TRBJ2-5; possibly TRBD1 for D (6 bases). Germline CDR1 is MDHEN and CDR2 is SYDVKM. The CDR3 covers 14 residues. CDR3 residues: CASSFGGAQETQYF. The CDR3 bases are TGTGCTAGCAGTTTTGGGGGCGCCCAAGAGACCCAGTACTTC.

CDR3: CASAPQLTNTEAFF. CDR3 DNA: TGTGCCAGCGCCCCACAGTTGACGAACACTGAAGCTTTCTTT. The chain has TRBV27 and TRBJ1-1, with D hard to call. The CDR3 has 14 amino acids. Trimming removed 8 bases from V and 1 base from J, with 14 bases in between. The germline CDR1 and CDR2 sequences are MNHEY and SMNVEV (reference sequence).

The J gene is TRBJ2-1, the V gene TRBV7-2, with 10 bases identical to TRBD2. With V trimmed by 5 bases and J by 2 bases, 6 bases remained unmatched. The CDR3 length is 16 residues. Germline loops: CDR1 SGHTA, CDR2 FQGNSA. Written as DNA, the CDR3 is TGTGCCAGCAGCCCACGAACTAGCGGGGCCTACAATGAGCAGTTCTTC. As protein: CASSPRTSGAYNEQFF.

V gene TRBV29-1 combines with J gene TRBJ1-2; no clear D gene. Trimming removed 2 bases from V and 4 bases from J, with 17 bases in between. This CDR3 spans 15 amino acids. Per the germline V gene, CDR1 is SQVTM and CDR2 is ANQGSEA. The CDR3 sequence is CSVESPPGETYGYTF. The DNA of the CDR3 is TGCAGCGTTGAATCCCCCCCTGGAGAGACCTATGGCTACACCTTC.

The chain joins TRBV5-1 to TRBJ1-6; 9 nucleotides line up with TRBD1. The CDR3 has 13 residues. V trimming: 8 bases; J trimming: 5 bases; junction bases outside the gene matches: 2. CDR1 is SGHRS and CDR2 is YFSETQ in the germline V gene. The chain's CDR3 is CASGTGNNSPLHF. As DNA, the CDR3 is TGCGCCAGTGGGACAGGGAATAATTCACCCCTCCACTTT.

This clone has just a few counts. The gene calls are TRBV27 and TRBJ1-1; weak D call: TRBD1 (6 bases). CDR1 is MNHEY and CDR2 is SMNVEV in the germline V gene (reference sequence). Between the trimmed V and J ends, which lost 6 bases and 1 base, there was a span of 6 bases. The CDR3 runs to 12 residues. The CDR3 spells CASRTGNTEAFF. The CDR3 DNA sequence: TGTGCCAGCAGGACAGGGAACACTGAAGCTTTCTTT.

The sample holds a few counts of this clone. The J gene is TRBJ1-2, the V gene TRBV6-6; no definite D call. V was trimmed by 4 bases and J by 6 bases, leaving 15 bases between them. The CDR3 has 14 amino acids. CDR1 and CDR2 (germline): MNHNY, SVGAGI (reference sequence). CDR3 region: CASSSQGGANGYTF. The DNA of the CDR3 is TGTGCCAGCAGTTCCCAAGGCGGCGCGAATGGCTACACCTTC.

V and J are TRBV5-1 and TRBJ1-1, with D tentatively TRBD1 (6 bases). Germline V lookup: CDR1 SGHRS, CDR2 YFSETQ. Trimming removed 7 bases at V and 0 bases at J, with 16 bases between. CDR3 length: 15 residues. The CDR3 protein is CASGLGADMNTEAFF. The DNA for the CDR3 is TGCGCCAGCGGCCTGGGGGCAGATATGAACACTGAAGCTTTCTTT.

This clone was detected once. This chain joins TRBV28 and TRBJ1-5; possibly TRBD1 for D (5 bases). Germline loops: CDR1 MDHEN, CDR2 SYDVKM. The length of the CDR3 is 12 residues. V lost 6 bases and J 5 bases, leaving 8 bases between the germline ends. The CDR3 sequence is CASREQDQPQHF. As DNA, the CDR3 is TGTGCCAGCAGAGAACAGGATCAGCCCCAGCATTTT.

This clone was counted between two and nine times. The CDR3 nucleotides are TGTGCCAGCAGTTTACGGGCGGGGCTGGGGAATGAGCAGTTCTTC. Translation gives CASSLRAGLGNEQFF. This chain uses TRBV27 with TRBJ2-1, with D tentatively TRBD2 (6 bases). Deletions cut 2 bases from V and 7 bases from J, with 15 bases between. This CDR3 is built from 15 residues. Germline CDR1 MNHEY, CDR2 SMNVEV (reference sequence).

CDR3 DNA: TGCGCCAGCAGCGCCCCGGGACAGTCCTACGAGCAGTACTTC. Its translation: CASSAPGQSYEQYF. The V and J genes are TRBV5-1 and TRBJ2-7, with 7 bases fitting TRBD1. Per germline, CDR1 SGHRS and CDR2 YFSETQ. Trimming at V came to 4 bases and at J to 1 base, leaving 5 bases not matched to a gene. The CDR3 runs to 14 residues.

The J gene is TRBJ2-7, the V gene TRBV6-4; 12 nucleotides line up with TRBD2. This CDR3 is 16 amino acids long. CDR1 and CDR2 from the germline V gene are MRHNA and SNTAGT. V shed 3 bases and J 5 bases; nucleotides not matched to a gene: 8. CDR3 nucleotide sequence: TGTGCCAGCAGTGAGGCCCTAGCGGGGGGGCTGAACGAGCAGTACTTC. This sequence encodes CASSEALAGGLNEQYF.

This clone has just a few counts. This sequence joins TRBV27 and TRBJ1-5; no definite D call. CDR1 is MNHEY, CDR2 SMNVEV, per germline (reference sequence). The CDR3 totals 12 residues. Trimming took 4 bases from V and 3 from J, leaving 4 bases between them. The CDR3 region has the DNA TGTGCCAGCAGTTCTAACAATCAGCCCCAGCATTTT. This translates into CASSSNNQPQHF.